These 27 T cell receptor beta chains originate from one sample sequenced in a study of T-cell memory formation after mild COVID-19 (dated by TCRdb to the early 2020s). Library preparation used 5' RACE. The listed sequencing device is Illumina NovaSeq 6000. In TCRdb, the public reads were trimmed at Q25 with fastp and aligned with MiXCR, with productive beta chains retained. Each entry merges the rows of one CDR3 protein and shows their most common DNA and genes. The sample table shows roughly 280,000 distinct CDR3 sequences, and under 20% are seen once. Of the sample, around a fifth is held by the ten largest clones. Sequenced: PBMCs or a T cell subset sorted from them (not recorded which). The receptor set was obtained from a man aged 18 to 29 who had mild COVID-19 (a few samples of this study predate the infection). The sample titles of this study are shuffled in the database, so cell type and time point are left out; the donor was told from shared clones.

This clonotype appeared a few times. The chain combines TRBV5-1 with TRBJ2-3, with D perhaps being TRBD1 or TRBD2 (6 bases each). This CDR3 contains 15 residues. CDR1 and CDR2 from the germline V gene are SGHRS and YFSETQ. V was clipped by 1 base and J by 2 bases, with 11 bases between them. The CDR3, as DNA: TGCGCCAGCAGCTTGCGGGGGCGAGCCACAGATACGCAGTATTTT. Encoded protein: CASSLRGRATDTQYF.

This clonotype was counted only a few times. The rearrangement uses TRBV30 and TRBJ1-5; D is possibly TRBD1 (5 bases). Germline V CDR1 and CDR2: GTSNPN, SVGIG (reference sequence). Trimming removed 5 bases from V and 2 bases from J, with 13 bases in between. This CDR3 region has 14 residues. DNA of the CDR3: TGTGCCTGGCAGGAGGGGATGGGCAATCAGCCCCAGCATTTT. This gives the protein CAWQEGMGNQPQHF.

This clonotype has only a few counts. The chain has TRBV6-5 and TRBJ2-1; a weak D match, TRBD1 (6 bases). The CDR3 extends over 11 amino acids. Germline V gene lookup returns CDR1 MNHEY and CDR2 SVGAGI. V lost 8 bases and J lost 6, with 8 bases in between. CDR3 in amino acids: CASGQLNEQFF. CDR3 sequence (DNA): TGTGCCAGCGGACAGCTCAATGAGCAGTTCTTC.

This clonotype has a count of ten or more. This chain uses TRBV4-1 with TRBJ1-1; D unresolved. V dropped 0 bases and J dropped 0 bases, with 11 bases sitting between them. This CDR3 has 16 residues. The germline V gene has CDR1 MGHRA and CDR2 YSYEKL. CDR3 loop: CASSQDAGNMNTEAFF. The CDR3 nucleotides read TGCGCCAGCAGCCAAGACGCAGGCAACATGAACACTGAAGCTTTCTTT.

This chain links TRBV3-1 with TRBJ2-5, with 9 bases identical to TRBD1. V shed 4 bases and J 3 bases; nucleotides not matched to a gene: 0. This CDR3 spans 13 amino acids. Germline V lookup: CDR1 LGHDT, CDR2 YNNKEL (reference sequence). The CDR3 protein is CASSRTGEETQYF. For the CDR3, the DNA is TGTGCCAGCAGCCGGACAGGGGAAGAGACCCAGTACTTC.

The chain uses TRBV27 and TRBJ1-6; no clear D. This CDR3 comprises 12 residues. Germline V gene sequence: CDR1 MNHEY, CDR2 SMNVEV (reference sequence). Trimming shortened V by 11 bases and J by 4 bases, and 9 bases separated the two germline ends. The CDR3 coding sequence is TGTGCCTCGGCGGGGTATAATTCACCCCTCCACTTT. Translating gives CASAGYNSPLHF.

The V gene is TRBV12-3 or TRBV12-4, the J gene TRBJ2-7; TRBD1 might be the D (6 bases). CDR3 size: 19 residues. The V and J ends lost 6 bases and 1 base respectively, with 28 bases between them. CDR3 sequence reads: CASRPLPGQSLIRSYEQYF. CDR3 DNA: TGTGCCAGCAGACCCCTCCCGGGACAATCTCTTATCCGGTCCTACGAGCAGTACTTC.

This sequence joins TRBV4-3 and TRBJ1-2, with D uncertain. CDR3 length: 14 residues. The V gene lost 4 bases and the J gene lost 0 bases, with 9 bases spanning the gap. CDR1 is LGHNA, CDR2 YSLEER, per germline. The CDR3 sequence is CASSRGPTNYGYTF. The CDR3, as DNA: TGCGCCAGCAGCCGAGGACCGACTAACTATGGCTACACCTTC.

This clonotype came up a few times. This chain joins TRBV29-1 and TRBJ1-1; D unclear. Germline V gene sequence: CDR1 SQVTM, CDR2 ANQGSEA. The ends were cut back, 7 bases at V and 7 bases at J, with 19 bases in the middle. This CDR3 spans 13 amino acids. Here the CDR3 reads CSARGSAANEAFF. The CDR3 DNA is TGCAGCGCCCGAGGGTCGGCAGCAAATGAAGCTTTCTTT.

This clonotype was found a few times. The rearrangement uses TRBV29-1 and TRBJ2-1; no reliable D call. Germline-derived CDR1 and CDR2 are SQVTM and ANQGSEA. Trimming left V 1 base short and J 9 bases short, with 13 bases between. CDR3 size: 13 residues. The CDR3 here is CSVEGPVGGEQFF. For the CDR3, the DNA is TGCAGCGTTGAAGGACCGGTGGGTGGTGAGCAGTTCTTC.

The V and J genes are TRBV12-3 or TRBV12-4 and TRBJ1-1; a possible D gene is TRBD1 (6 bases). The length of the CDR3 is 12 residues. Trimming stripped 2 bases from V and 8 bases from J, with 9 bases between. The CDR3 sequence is CASSLPGQEAFF. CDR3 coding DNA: TGTGCCAGCAGTTTACCGGGACAAGAAGCTTTCTTT.

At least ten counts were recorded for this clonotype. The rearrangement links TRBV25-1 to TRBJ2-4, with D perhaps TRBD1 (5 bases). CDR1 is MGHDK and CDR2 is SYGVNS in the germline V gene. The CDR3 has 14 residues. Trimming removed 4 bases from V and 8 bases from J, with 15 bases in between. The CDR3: CASSASVGPDIQYF. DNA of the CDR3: TGTGCCAGCAGTGCCTCTGTGGGGCCGGACATTCAGTACTTC.

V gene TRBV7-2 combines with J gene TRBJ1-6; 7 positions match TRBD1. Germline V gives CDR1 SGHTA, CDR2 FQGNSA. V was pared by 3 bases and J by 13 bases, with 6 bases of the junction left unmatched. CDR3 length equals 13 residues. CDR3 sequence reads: CASSLGQQSPLHF. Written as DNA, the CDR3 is TGTGCCAGCAGCTTGGGACAGCAGTCTCCCCTCCACTTT.

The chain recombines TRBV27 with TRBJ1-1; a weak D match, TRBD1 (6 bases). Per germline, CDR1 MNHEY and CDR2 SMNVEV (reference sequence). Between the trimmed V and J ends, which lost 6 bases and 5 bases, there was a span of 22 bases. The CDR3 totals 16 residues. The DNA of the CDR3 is TGTGCCAGCAGCTCCGTTGGGTCCAGGGGAGTTACTGAAGCTTTCTTT. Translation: CASSSVGSRGVTEAFF.

This chain's CDR3 is CASSPGTGLVNTEAFF. CDR3 DNA: TGTGCCAGCTCCCCCGGGACAGGGTTAGTGAACACTGAAGCTTTCTTT. The V and J genes are TRBV18 and TRBJ1-1; 9 bases align to TRBD1. The germline CDR1 and CDR2 sequences are KGHSH and LQKENI. The CDR3 extends over 16 amino acids. V shed 6 bases and J 0 bases; nucleotides not matched to a gene: 8.

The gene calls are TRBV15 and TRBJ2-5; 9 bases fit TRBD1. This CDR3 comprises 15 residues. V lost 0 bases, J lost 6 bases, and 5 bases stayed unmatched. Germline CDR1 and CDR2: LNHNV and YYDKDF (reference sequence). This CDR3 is CATSRDSGQGKTQYF. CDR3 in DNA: TGTGCCACCAGCAGAGATAGCGGACAGGGGAAGACCCAGTACTTC.

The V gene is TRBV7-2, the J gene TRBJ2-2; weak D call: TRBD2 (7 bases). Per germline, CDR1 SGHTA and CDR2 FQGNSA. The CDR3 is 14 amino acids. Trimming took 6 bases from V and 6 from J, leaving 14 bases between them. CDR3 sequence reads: CASSGRGRAGELFF. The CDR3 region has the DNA TGTGCCAGCAGTGGGAGGGGGAGGGCCGGGGAGCTGTTTTTT.

The CDR3 region is CASSFGQGDEQYF. CDR3 DNA: TGTGCCAGCAGCTTCGGACAGGGGGACGAGCAGTACTTC. The chain couples TRBV7-9 to TRBJ2-7; 10 nucleotides agree with TRBD1. The length of the CDR3 is 13 residues. Unmatched junction bases numbered 1, after V lost 3 bases and J lost 5 bases. Germline V gene sequence: CDR1 SEHNR, CDR2 FQNEAQ (reference sequence).

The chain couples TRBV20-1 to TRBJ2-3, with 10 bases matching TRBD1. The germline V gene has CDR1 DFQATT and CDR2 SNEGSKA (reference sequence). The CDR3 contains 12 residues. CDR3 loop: CSPGQGTDTQYF. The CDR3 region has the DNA TGCAGCCCGGGACAGGGGACAGATACGCAGTATTTT.

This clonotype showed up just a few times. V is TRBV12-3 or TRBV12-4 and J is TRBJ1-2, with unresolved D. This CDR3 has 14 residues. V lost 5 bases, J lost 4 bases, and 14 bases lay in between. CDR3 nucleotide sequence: TGTGCCAGCAGTGACACAGACCCCTCCTATGGCTACACCTTC. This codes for CASSDTDPSYGYTF.

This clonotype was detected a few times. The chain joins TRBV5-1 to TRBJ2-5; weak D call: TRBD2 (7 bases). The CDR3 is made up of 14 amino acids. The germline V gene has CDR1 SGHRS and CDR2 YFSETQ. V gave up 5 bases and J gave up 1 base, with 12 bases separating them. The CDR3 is CASSRGGIQETQYF. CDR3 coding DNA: TGCGCCAGCAGTAGGGGGGGAATCCAAGAGACCCAGTACTTC.

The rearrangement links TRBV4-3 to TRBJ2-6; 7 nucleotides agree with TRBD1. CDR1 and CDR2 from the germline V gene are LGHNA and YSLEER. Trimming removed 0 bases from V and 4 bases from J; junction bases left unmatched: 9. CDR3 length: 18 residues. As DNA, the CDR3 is TGCGCCAGCAGCCAAGATGGGGACAGCACGGAAGGGGCCAACGTCCTGACTTTC. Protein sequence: CASSQDGDSTEGANVLTF.

The chain's CDR3 is CASSQGDDGKLFF. CDR3 coding DNA: TGTGCCAGCAGTCAGGGTGATGATGGAAAACTGTTTTTT. The V gene is TRBV6-2 or TRBV6-3, the J gene TRBJ1-4; a possible D gene is TRBD1 (5 bases). Trimming removed 5 bases at V and 10 bases at J, with 14 bases between. This CDR3 has 13 amino acids. The germline CDR1 and CDR2 sequences are MNHEY and SVGEGT.

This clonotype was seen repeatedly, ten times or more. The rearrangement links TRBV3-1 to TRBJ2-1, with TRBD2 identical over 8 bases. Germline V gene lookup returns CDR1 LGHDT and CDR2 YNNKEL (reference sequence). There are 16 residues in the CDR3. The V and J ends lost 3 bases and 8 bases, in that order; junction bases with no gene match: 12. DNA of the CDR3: TGTGCCAGCAGCCAGGGGAAGGGACTAGTTTTCCATGAGCAGTTCTTC. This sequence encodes CASSQGKGLVFHEQFF.

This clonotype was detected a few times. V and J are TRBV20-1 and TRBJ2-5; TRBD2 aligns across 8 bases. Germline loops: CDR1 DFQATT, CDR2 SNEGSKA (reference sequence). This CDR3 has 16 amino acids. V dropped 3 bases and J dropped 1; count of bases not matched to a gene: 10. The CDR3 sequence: CSASGGGPSFQETQYF. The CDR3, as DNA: TGCAGTGCTAGCGGCGGGGGGCCCTCTTTCCAAGAGACCCAGTACTTC.

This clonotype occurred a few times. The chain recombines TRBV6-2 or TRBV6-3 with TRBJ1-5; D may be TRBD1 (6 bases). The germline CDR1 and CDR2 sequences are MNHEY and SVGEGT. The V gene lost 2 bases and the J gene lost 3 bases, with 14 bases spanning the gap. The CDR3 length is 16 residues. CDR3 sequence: CASSYHRARDNQPQHF. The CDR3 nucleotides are TGTGCCAGCAGTTACCACAGGGCTAGGGACAATCAGCCCCAGCATTTT.

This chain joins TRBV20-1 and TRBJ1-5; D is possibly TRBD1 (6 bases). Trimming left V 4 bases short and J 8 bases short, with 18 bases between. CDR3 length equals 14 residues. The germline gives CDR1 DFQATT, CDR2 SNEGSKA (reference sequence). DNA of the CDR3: TGCAGTGCTACCTCGGGACAAGGGAGCAAGCCCCAGCATTTT. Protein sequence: CSATSGQGSKPQHF.